These 25 T cell receptor beta chains originate from one sample sequenced in a study of blood T cells in healthy people across ages. It was with a sample-barcoded 5' primer and a J-beta primer mix that a second PCR of about 6 to 12 cycles was run. From the 5' RACE reads, TCRdb called clonotypes with MiXCR, one entry per CDR3 protein. The sample lists 550,000 to 600,000 distinct CDR3 sequences; 27% were seen once. Specimen: blood. Receptors were obtained from a woman in her seventies in good health.

This chain links TRBV3-1 with TRBJ2-7; tentatively, D is TRBD2 (5 bases). Germline CDR1 LGHDT, CDR2 YNNKEL (reference sequence). Between the trimmed V and J ends, which lost 2 bases and 6 bases, there was a span of 14 bases. CDR3 length: 14 residues. The chain's CDR3 is CASSQSGLAAEQYF. CDR3 DNA: TGTGCCAGCAGCCAAAGTGGGCTAGCCGCCGAGCAGTACTTC.

The genes are TRBV20-1 and TRBJ1-2; D is undetermined. Germline CDR1 DFQATT, CDR2 SNEGSKA (reference sequence). Trimming left V 3 bases short and J 7 bases short, with 9 bases between. The CDR3 loop spans 11 amino acids. The CDR3 nucleotides read TGCAGTGCTAGTGGAGGCGTTGGCTACACCTTC. Its translation is CSASGGVGYTF.

This clonotype has only one observation. The V call is TRBV14, the J call TRBJ2-5; D may be TRBD2 (6 bases). CDR1 and CDR2 (germline): SGHDN, FVKESK. V lost 0 bases and J 2 bases, leaving 13 bases between the germline ends. The CDR3 consists of 16 residues. CDR3 in DNA: TGTGCCAGCAGCCAAGAACCCCCCCGGGGGCAAGAGACCCAGTACTTC. Translating it yields CASSQEPPRGQETQYF.

The chain combines TRBV11-2 with TRBJ2-1, with 16 bases that match TRBD2. The CDR3 totals 21 residues. V shed 4 bases, J shed 0 bases, and the junction held 12 bases outside the gene matches. Germline V lookup: CDR1 SGHAT, CDR2 FQNNGV. This CDR3 reads CASSSRGTSGGVYSSYNEQFF. DNA of the CDR3: TGTGCCAGCAGCTCAAGAGGGACTAGCGGGGGGGTGTATAGCTCCTACAATGAGCAGTTCTTC.

This clonotype was detected only a few times. The CDR3, as DNA: TGTGCCAGCAGCCAAGATTCATCTAGCGGGCTGAGCTCCTACAATGAGCAGTTCTTC. Its translation is CASSQDSSSGLSSYNEQFF. The chain has TRBV4-2 and TRBJ2-1; 8 bases align to TRBD2. This CDR3 comprises 19 residues. Unmatched junction bases numbered 10, after V lost 0 bases and J lost 0 bases. In germline, CDR1 is LGHNA, CDR2 YNFKEQ.

CDR3 DNA: TGTGCCAGCAGCCAGACAGGGGTCGTCTACGAGCAGTACTTC. Translation gives CASSQTGVVYEQYF. This sequence joins TRBV3-1 and TRBJ2-5, with 8 bases lining up with TRBD1. Near its end, the DNA agrees better with TRBJ2-7, so the J call may be wrong. This CDR3 contains 14 residues. Germline lookup yields CDR1 LGHDT and CDR2 YNNKEL (reference sequence).

This rearrangement joins TRBV7-9 to TRBJ2-3; D is unresolved. Trimming took 2 bases from V and 8 from J, leaving 11 bases between them. The CDR3 extends over 13 amino acids. Germline V gene lookup returns CDR1 SEHNR and CDR2 FQNEAQ (reference sequence). CDR3 coding DNA: TGTGCCAGCAGCTTAATTGGCGCCGGTACGCAGTATTTT. Amino acid sequence: CASSLIGAGTQYF.

This clonotype was counted only a few times. This rearrangement joins TRBV7-3 to TRBJ2-5; 8 bases line up with TRBD1. Germline V gene lookup returns CDR1 SGHTA and CDR2 FQGTGA. The CDR3 length is 15 residues. Trimming at V came to 5 bases and at J to 4 bases, leaving 9 bases not matched to a gene. The DNA of the CDR3 is TGTGCCAGCAGCCGAGCCCAGGGGGCTCGAGAGACCCAGTACTTC. The encoded protein is CASSRAQGARETQYF.

Here the CDR3 DNA reads TGCGCCAGCAGCCAAGATTCGGCGGGGGGGCCAGGGGTGCAGTTCTTC. Protein sequence: CASSQDSAGGPGVQFF. The V and J genes are TRBV4-3 and TRBJ2-1; 9 nucleotides agree with TRBD2. Germline CDR1 and CDR2: LGHNA and YSLEER. CDR3 length: 16 amino acids. J gave up 12 bases and V 0 bases, and 12 bases lay outside the gene matches.

The V call is TRBV19, the J call TRBJ1-1; D unclear. Germline V CDR1 and CDR2: LNHDA, SQIVND (reference sequence). The CDR3 totals 13 residues. Trimming shortened V by 8 bases and J by 0 bases, and 10 bases separated the two germline ends. The CDR3 sequence is CASGRNLNTEAFF. The CDR3 DNA reads as TGTGCCAGTGGGCGGAACCTGAACACTGAAGCTTTCTTT.

The chain couples TRBV20-1 to TRBJ1-2, with TRBD1 as a possible D gene (6 bases). Between the trimmed V and J ends, which lost 1 base and 3 bases, there was a span of 9 bases. The CDR3 is 13 residues long. Per the germline V gene, CDR1 is DFQATT and CDR2 is SNEGSKA (reference sequence). CDR3 sequence reads: CSARATGDYGYTF. DNA for the CDR3: TGCAGTGCTAGAGCGACAGGCGACTATGGCTACACCTTC.

J is TRBJ2-5 and V is TRBV20-1; the D gene is possibly TRBD1 (6 bases). The CDR3 spans 14 residues. V lost 6 bases to trimming and J lost 11 bases, with 25 bases between them. CDR1 is DFQATT, CDR2 SNEGSKA, per germline (reference sequence). This chain's CDR3 is CSAPGNRDPPGQYF. DNA for the CDR3: TGCAGTGCCCCGGGTAACAGGGATCCCCCGGGGCAGTACTTC.

The rearrangement joins TRBV20-1 to TRBJ1-2; no firm D call. V was cut by 1 base and J by 7 bases, with 13 bases left in between. Germline-derived CDR1 and CDR2 are DFQATT and SNEGSKA (reference sequence). This CDR3 region has 13 residues. The CDR3 loop reads CSARASNGIGYTF. CDR3 nucleotide sequence: TGCAGTGCTAGAGCCTCGAACGGGATTGGCTACACCTTC.

This clonotype was seen a handful of times. The genes are TRBV5-1 and TRBJ2-5; perhaps TRBD2 as D (6 bases). The V end lost 5 bases, the J end lost 3 bases, and 17 bases lay between the germline ends. This CDR3 spans 15 amino acids. From germline, CDR1 is SGHRS and CDR2 YFSETQ. In nucleotides, the CDR3 is TGCGCCAGCAGACTTGGGACTTCTAGGGAAGAGACCCAGTACTTC. Translating gives CASRLGTSREETQYF. The full variable domain, its missing parts supplied by reference TRBV5-1 and TRBJ2-5, is KAGVTQTPRYLIKTRGQQVTLSCSPISGHRSVSWYQQTPGQGLQFLFEYFSETQRNKGNFPGRFSGRQFSNSRSEMNVSTLELGDSALYLCASRLGTSREETQYFGPGTRLLVL.

The J gene is TRBJ1-2, the V gene TRBV6-2 or TRBV6-3; possible D gene TRBD1, 5 bases. The germline CDR1 and CDR2 sequences are MNHEY and SVGEGT. V was clipped by 2 bases and J by 7 bases, with 11 bases between them. The CDR3 length is 13 residues. CDR3 amino acids: CASSYPSGGGYTF. The CDR3 DNA reads as TGTGCCAGCAGTTACCCTTCCGGGGGTGGCTACACCTTC.

CDR3 nucleotides: TGCAGCGTTGAAGGACTAGCGGGGATTACAGATACGCAGTATTTT. Its protein is CSVEGLAGITDTQYF. The rearrangement joins TRBV29-1 to TRBJ2-3; TRBD2 agrees at 11 bases. Trimming cost V 1 base and J 3 bases; bases outside gene matches: 3. CDR3 length: 15 amino acids. The germline gives CDR1 SQVTM, CDR2 ANQGSEA.

DNA of the CDR3: TGTGCCAGCAGCCAAGACGGAGGGGGCAGGTACGAGCAGTACTTC. This codes for CASSQDGGGRYEQYF. The J gene is TRBJ2-7, the V gene TRBV14; maybe TRBD1 (7 bases). The CDR3 consists of 15 residues. Germline V gene data show CDR1 as SGHDN and CDR2 as FVKESK. The V end was cut by 0 bases, the J end by 4 bases, with 13 bases between. Combining the CDR3 with reference TRBV14 and TRBJ2-7 gives the whole variable domain EAGVTQFPSHSVIEKGQTVTLRCDPISGHDNLYWYRRVMGKEIKFLLHFVKESKQDESGMPNNRFLAERTGGTYSTLKVQPAELEDSGVYFCASSQDGGGRYEQYFGPGTRLTVT.

This clonotype was seen a few times. The chain uses TRBV3-1 and TRBJ2-3; weak D call: TRBD2 (7 bases). Looked up from germline, CDR1 is LGHDT and CDR2 is YNNKEL (reference sequence). CDR3 length equals 14 residues. Trimming removed 2 bases at V and 6 bases at J, with 12 bases between. CDR3 DNA: TGTGCCAGCAGCCAAATCGGGGGGCCGGATACGCAGTATTTT. Translating gives CASSQIGGPDTQYF.

The genes are TRBV4-3 and TRBJ2-4; 10 positions agree with TRBD1. CDR1 LGHNA and CDR2 YSLEER come from the germline V gene. This CDR3 region has 16 residues. Trimming cost V 0 bases and J 6 bases; bases outside gene matches: 5. CDR3 bases: TGCGCCAGCAGCCAAGATCGTCGGACAGGGGGAAACATTCAGTACTTC. This gives the protein CASSQDRRTGGNIQYF.

This clonotype has only a few counts. The V gene is TRBV7-2, the J gene TRBJ2-3; 13 bases match TRBD2. The CDR3 length is 14 residues. V lost 4 bases and J lost 8; bases outside the gene matches: 3. Germline V gene lookup returns CDR1 SGHTA and CDR2 FQGNSA. In DNA, the CDR3 is TGTGCCAGCAGCTCCGGGACTAGCGGGGTTACGCAGTATTTT. Its protein is CASSSGTSGVTQYF.

This clonotype was picked up one time. This chain links TRBV6-2 or TRBV6-3 with TRBJ1-1, with no clear D. The CDR3 contains 12 residues. Germline V gives CDR1 MNHEY, CDR2 SVGEGT. Trimming removed 3 bases from V and 6 bases from J, with 8 bases in between. The CDR3 reads CASSYKQAEAFF. The CDR3 DNA reads as TGTGCCAGCAGTTATAAGCAGGCTGAAGCTTTCTTT.

This clonotype has at least ten counts. The chain recombines TRBV15 with TRBJ2-1, with 11 positions matching TRBD2. V gave up 3 bases and J gave up 8 bases; unmatched junction bases: 6. The CDR3 has 15 residues. CDR1 and CDR2 (germline): LNHNV, YYDKDF (reference sequence). The CDR3 loop is CATSRPTSGAHEQFF. As DNA, the CDR3 is TGTGCCACCAGCAGGCCGACTAGCGGGGCCCATGAGCAGTTCTTC.

This clonotype came up many times. V is TRBV14 and J is TRBJ2-5, with a tentative D call TRBD2 (5 bases). The J call is uncertain, as TRBJ2-1 better fits the DNA end. The CDR3 is 14 residues long. CDR1 SGHDN and CDR2 FVKESK come from the germline V gene. CDR3 sequence (DNA): TGTGCCAGCAGCCAAGGATTAACCCGGGGTGAGCAGTTCTTC. The encoded protein is CASSQGLTRGEQFF.

This clonotype was seen more than once but under ten times. This chain joins TRBV6-5 and TRBJ1-3, with D hard to call. V lost 11 bases and J lost 0, with 8 bases in between. The length of the CDR3 is 12 residues. Per the germline V gene, CDR1 is MNHEY and CDR2 is SVGAGI. The CDR3 DNA follows: TGTGCCGTTCTTACCTCTGGAAACACCATATATTTT. Its protein is CAVLTSGNTIYF.

A few counts support this clonotype. The chain uses TRBV10-2 and TRBJ2-7; D not certain. This CDR3 has 11 residues. Trimming left V 2 bases short and J 7 bases short, with 6 bases between. Germline assignment: CDR1 WSHSY and CDR2 SAAADI. CDR3 residues: CASSEVREQYF. CDR3 sequence (DNA): TGCGCCAGCAGTGAGGTCAGGGAGCAGTACTTC.